In its sample, the clone carrying this T cell receptor (beta chain) was seen a few times. The antigen remains unidentified. TCRdb itself ran the reads through MiXCR, one entry per CDR3 protein. The table records 160,000 or so distinct CDR3 sequences, 15% to 20% of them present only once. The record originates from a study of T cell repertoires in cytomegalovirus infection. Whole-study context: Signatures in public TCR beta sequences pointed to both CMV infection and matching HLA type.

Overall study findings and caveats: Across the ex vivo response, the dominant clonotypes were HLA-C-restricted CMV-specific TCR beta clonotypes. Individuals carrying CMV plus the relevant HLA were identified by cumulative frequency of public TCR beta families.

The junction had 4 bases not matched to a gene; V was cut back by 6 bases and J by 3 bases. This CDR3 has 13 amino acids. Germline V gene sequence: CDR1 SEHNR, CDR2 FQNEAQ (reference sequence). The material sequenced was CD8+ T cells from PBMCs. The sequence was collected from a human donor in good health (CMV status not recorded). Some clones in this sample may be carry-over from other donors' samples. The chain recombines TRBV7-9 with TRBJ2-7; 8 nucleotides align to TRBD1. The CDR3 coding sequence is TGTGCCAGCAGGGACGGACAGGGCTACGAGCAGTACTTC. This gives the protein CASRDGQGYEQYF.